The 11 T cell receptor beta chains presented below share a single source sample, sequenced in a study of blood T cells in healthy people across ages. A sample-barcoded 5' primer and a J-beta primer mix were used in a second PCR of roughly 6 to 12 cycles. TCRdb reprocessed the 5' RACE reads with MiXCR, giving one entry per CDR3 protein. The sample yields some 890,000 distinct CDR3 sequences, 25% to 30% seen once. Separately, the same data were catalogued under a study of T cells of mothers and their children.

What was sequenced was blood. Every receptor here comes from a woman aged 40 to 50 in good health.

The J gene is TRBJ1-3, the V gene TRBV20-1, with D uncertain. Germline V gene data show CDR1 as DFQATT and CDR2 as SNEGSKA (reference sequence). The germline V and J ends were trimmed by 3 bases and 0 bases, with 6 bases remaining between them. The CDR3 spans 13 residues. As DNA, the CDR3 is TGCAGTGCTAGGGGTCCCTCTGGAAACACCATATATTTT. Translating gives CSARGPSGNTIYF.

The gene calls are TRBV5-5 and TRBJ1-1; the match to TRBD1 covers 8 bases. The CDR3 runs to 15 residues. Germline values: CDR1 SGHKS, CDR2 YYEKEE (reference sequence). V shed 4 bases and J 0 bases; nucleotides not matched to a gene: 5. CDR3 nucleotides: TGTGCCAGCAGCCAAAGACAGGGGATGAACACTGAAGCTTTCTTT. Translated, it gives CASSQRQGMNTEAFF.

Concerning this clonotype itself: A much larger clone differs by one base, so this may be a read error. Here the CDR3 DNA reads TGCAGCGTTGAAGAGAGGGACAGGGGGCGCGAGCAGTACTTC. Protein: CSVEERDRGREQYF. V usage is TRBV29-1 and J usage is TRBJ2-7; TRBD1 aligns across 12 bases. CDR1 is SQVTM, CDR2 ANQGSEA, per germline. This CDR3 comprises 14 residues. V was pared by 0 bases and J by 6 bases, with 3 bases of the junction left unmatched.

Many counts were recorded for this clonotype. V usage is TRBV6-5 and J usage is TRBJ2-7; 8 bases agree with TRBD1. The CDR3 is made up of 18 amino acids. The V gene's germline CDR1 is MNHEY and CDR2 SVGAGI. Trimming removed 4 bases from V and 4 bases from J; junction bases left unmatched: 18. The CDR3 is CASSSISQRQGRPYEQYF. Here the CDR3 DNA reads TGTGCCAGCAGTTCGATCTCCCAAAGACAGGGGAGGCCGTACGAGCAGTACTTC.

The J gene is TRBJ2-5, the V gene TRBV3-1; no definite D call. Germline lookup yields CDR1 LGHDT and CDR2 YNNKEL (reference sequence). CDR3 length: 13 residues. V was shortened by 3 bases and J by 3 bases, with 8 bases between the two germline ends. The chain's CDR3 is CASSHGTEETQYF. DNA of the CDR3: TGTGCCAGCAGCCACGGAACGGAAGAGACCCAGTACTTC.

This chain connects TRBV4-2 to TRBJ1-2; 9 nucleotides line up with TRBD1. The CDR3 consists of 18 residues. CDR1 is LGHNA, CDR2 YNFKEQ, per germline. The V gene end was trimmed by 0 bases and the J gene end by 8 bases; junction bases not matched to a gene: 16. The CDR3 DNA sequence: TGTGCCAGCAGCCAAGATTTTGTGGGACAGGGTGGGGTTGTGGGCTACACCTTC. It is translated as CASSQDFVGQGGVVGYTF.

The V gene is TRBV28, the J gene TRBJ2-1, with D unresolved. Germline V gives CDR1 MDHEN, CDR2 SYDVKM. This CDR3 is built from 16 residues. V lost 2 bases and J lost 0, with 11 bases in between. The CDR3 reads CASSLGVTISYNEQFF. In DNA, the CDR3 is TGTGCCAGCAGTTTAGGGGTCACTATCTCCTACAATGAGCAGTTCTTC.

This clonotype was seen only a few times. For the CDR3, the DNA is TGTGCCAGCAGCCGACGGACAGGGTGGACTGAAGCTTTCTTT. It specifies CASSRRTGWTEAFF. The V and J genes are TRBV14 and TRBJ1-1, with TRBD1 matching over 8 bases. This CDR3 is 14 amino acids long. The germline V gene has CDR1 SGHDN and CDR2 FVKESK. The ends lost 4 bases at V and 5 bases at J; junction bases unmatched: 6.

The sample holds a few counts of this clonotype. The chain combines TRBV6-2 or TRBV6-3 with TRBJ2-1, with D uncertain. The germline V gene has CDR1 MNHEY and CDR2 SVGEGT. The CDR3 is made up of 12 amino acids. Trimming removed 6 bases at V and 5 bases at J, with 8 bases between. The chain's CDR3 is CASSRKDNEQFF. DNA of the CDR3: TGTGCCAGCAGCCGCAAGGACAATGAGCAGTTCTTC.

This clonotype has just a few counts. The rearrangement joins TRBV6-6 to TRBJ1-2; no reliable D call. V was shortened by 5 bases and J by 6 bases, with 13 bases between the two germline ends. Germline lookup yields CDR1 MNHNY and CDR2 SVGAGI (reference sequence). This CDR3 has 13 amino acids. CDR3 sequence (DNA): TGTGCCAGCAGTCCCGACAATTCTAATGGCTACACCTTC. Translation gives CASSPDNSNGYTF.

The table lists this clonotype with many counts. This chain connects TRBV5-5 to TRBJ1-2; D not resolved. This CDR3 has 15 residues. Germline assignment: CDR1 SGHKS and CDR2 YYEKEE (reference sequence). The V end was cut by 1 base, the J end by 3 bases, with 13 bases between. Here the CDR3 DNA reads TGTGCCAGCAGCTTGCATCTGGGGAACGACTATGGCTACACCTTC. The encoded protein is CASSLHLGNDYGYTF.